The 8 T cell receptor beta chains given below trace back to one sample, sequenced in a study of blood T cell repertoires in COVID-19. Method: immunoSEQ multiplex PCR; TCRdb's copy keeps in-frame clones and lacks some. The data show 200,000 to 300,000 clones, 80% to 90% seen once. The material sequenced was peripheral blood. All receptors come from a man in his sixties with acute or convalescent COVID-19.

This chain connects TRBV11-3 to TRBJ1-2, with a tentative D call TRBD1 (5 bases). The CDR3 length is 13 residues. Germline loops: CDR1 SGHNT, CDR2 YENEEA. The V end was cut by 0 bases, the J end by 3 bases, with 5 bases between. CDR3 residues: CASSLEQDYGYTF. In DNA, the CDR3 is TGTGCCAGCAGCTTAGAACAGGACTATGGCTACACCTTC.

The J gene is TRBJ2-5, the V gene TRBV5-8; 11 positions match TRBD2. The V gene end was trimmed by 5 bases and the J gene end by 7 bases; junction bases not matched to a gene: 7. CDR3 size: 14 residues. In germline, CDR1 is SGHTS, CDR2 YDEGEE. The DNA for the CDR3 is TGTGCCAGCAGGCGTACTAGCGGGAGTCGGACCCAGTACTTC. This sequence encodes CASRRTSGSRTQYF.

Only a few counts were recorded for this clone. This chain connects TRBV14 to TRBJ2-5; D might be TRBD1 (6 bases). Trimming took 1 base from V and 4 from J, leaving 13 bases between them. Germline CDR1 SGHDN, CDR2 FVKESK. The CDR3 has 15 amino acids. DNA of the CDR3: TGTGCCAGCAGCCAAGGGAGAAGGGGGACAGAGACCCAGTACTTC. It is translated as CASSQGRRGTETQYF.

The V call is TRBV27, the J call TRBJ1-2, with 7 nucleotides matching TRBD1. This CDR3 region has 15 residues. Trimming took 3 bases from V and 3 from J; bases not matched to a gene: 7. Germline-derived CDR1 and CDR2 are MNHEY and SMNVEV (reference sequence). DNA for the CDR3: TGTGCCAGCAGTTTGGGGGCAGGGGGTTACTATGGCTACACCTTC. As protein: CASSLGAGGYYGYTF.

The rearrangement links TRBV5-4 to TRBJ2-7, with 13 bases fitting TRBD2. Germline CDR1 is SGHNT and CDR2 is YYREEE (reference sequence). This CDR3 has 16 amino acids. Losses at the gene ends were 4 bases for V and 2 bases for J; bases not matched to a gene: 6. This CDR3 is CASSPGLAGPPYEQYF. Written as DNA, the CDR3 is TGTGCCAGCAGCCCGGGACTAGCGGGACCCCCCTACGAGCAGTACTTC.

This chain links TRBV25-1 with TRBJ2-7; no firm D call. CDR1 and CDR2 from the germline V gene are MGHDK and SYGVNS. The CDR3 is 11 amino acids. V was cut by 2 bases and J by 6 bases, with 5 bases left in between. The CDR3 spells CASSENLEQYF. CDR3 in DNA: TGTGCCAGCAGTGAAAATCTCGAGCAGTACTTC.

The CDR3 protein is CASSLGQVNTGELFF. The CDR3 region has the DNA TGTGCCAGCAGCTTGGGACAGGTGAACACCGGGGAGCTGTTTTTT. The genes are TRBV5-5 and TRBJ2-2, with D possibly matching TRBD1 (6 bases). This CDR3 is 15 amino acids long. The germline CDR1 and CDR2 sequences are SGHKS and YYEKEE (reference sequence). V lost 0 bases to trimming and J lost 1 base, with 7 bases between them.

This clone has just one count. The chain carries TRBV29-1 and TRBJ2-7; a weak D match, TRBD1 (8 bases). The V gene lost 6 bases and the J gene lost 4 bases, with 19 bases spanning the gap. The CDR3 is 14 amino acids. Germline assignment: CDR1 SQVTM and CDR2 ANQGSEA. The CDR3, as DNA: TGCAGCGTGATTCGACAGGGGCGGGGGTACGAGCAGTACTTC. Amino acid sequence: CSVIRQGRGYEQYF.